Listed below are T cell receptor beta chains from one sample, sequenced in a study of beta chain features in type 1 diabetes. Data came from immunoSEQ multiplex PCR; TCRdb stores just in-frame clones and leaves some out. The table has 500,000 to 650,000 clones, 12% seen once; the top ten hold 0.095% to 0.15%. The sample taken for sequencing was naive CD4+ T cells from blood. These TCRs come from a man aged 25-45 years with type 1 diabetes. The CDR3 runs from the conserved cysteine through the conserved F or W. The D gene is left open where the match is weak. A clone size is listed for some rows: how often the clone was seen (once, few, many), or a class if it is expanded.

TRBV13	-	few	TRBJ1-2	CASSLEVVNYGYTF	TGTGCCAGCAGCTTAGAGGTGGTTAACTATGGCTACACCTTC
TRBV5-4	TRBD1	-	TRBJ2-2	CASSKGQGWNTGELFF	TGTGCCAGCAGCAAAGGACAGGGTTGGAACACCGGGGAGCTGTTTTTT
TRBV7-3	TRBD1	-	TRBJ2-2	CASSYGTGRNTGELFF	TGTGCCAGCAGCTACGGGACAGGACGGAACACCGGGGAGCTGTTTTTT
TRBV7-2	-	-	TRBJ2-7	CASSSGTEPYEQYF	TGTGCCAGCAGTAGCGGGACAGAGCCCTACGAGCAGTACTTC
TRBV27	TRBD1	-	TRBJ2-7	CASRKWDRGHEQYF	TGTGCCAGCAGAAAATGGGACAGGGGCCACGAGCAGTACTTC
TRBV30	-	many	TRBJ2-2	CAWSVPGELFF	TGTGCCTGGAGTGTACCCGGGGAGCTGTTTTTT
TRBV25-1	-	few	TRBJ1-2	CASSDRQAMDYGYTF	TGTGCCAGCAGTGATCGACAGGCCATGGACTATGGCTACACCTTC
TRBV7-2	-	-	TRBJ1-2	CASSSGVEGYGYTF	TGTGCCAGCAGCTCCGGGGTGGAGGGGTATGGCTACACCTTC
TRBV4-1	TRBD1	-	TRBJ1-1	CASQQGQLNTEAFF	TGCGCCAGCCAGCAGGGACAGCTGAACACTGAAGCTTTCTTT
TRBV18	-	-	TRBJ2-1	CASSPYSGLPLDEQFF	TGTGCCAGCTCACCTTACTCAGGACTCCCCCTCGATGAGCAGTTCTTC
TRBV19	-	-	TRBJ1-1	CASSTNDRNTEAFF	TGTGCCAGTAGTACTAACGACAGGAACACTGAAGCTTTCTTT
TRBV2	-	-	TRBJ2-5	CATGPGMEETQYF	TGTGCCACCGGCCCAGGGATGGAAGAGACCCAGTACTTC
TRBV9	-	-	TRBJ2-7	CASSVIGDSSYEQYF	TGTGCCAGCAGCGTAATTGGGGATAGCTCCTACGAGCAGTACTTC
TRBV18	TRBD2	-	TRBJ2-3	CASSPISGGPTDTQYF	TGTGCCAGCTCACCAATAAGCGGGGGGCCCACAGATACGCAGTATTTT
TRBV4-2	-	-	TRBJ2-3	CASSPGILDTQYF	TGTGCCAGCAGCCCCGGGATTTTGGATACGCAGTATTTT
TRBV12-5	-	-	TRBJ2-7	CASGLVLPYEQYF	TGTGCTAGTGGTTTGGTACTTCCCTACGAGCAGTACTTC
TRBV14	TRBD1	-	TRBJ2-3	CASSQDRARGTDTQYF	TGTGCCAGCAGCCAAGATCGGGCCAGGGGGACGGATACGCAGTATTTT
TRBV7-3	TRBD1	-	TRBJ2-7	CASSPTGTAIYEQYF	TGTGCCAGCAGCCCGACCGGGACAGCTATCTACGAGCAGTACTTC
TRBV5-1	-	-	TRBJ1-3	CASSVDGTVGNTIYF	TGCGCCAGCAGCGTGGACGGGACTGTTGGAAACACCATATATTTT
TRBV7-9	-	few	TRBJ2-5	CASSPGMGGGETQYF	TGTGCCAGCAGCCCAGGAATGGGAGGAGGAGAGACCCAGTACTTC
TRBV29-1	-	once	TRBJ2-7	CSVWAGNYEQYF	TGCAGCGTTTGGGCAGGGAACTACGAGCAGTACTTC
TRBV6-5	TRBD2	-	TRBJ2-6	CASSYSGREGVLTF	TGTGCCAGCAGTTACTCGGGTAGGGAGGGCGTCCTGACTTTC
TRBV7-2	-	-	TRBJ1-5	CASSQDYSQPQHF	TGTGCCAGCAGCCAGGACTATTCCCAGCCCCAGCATTTT
TRBV7-2	TRBD2	-	TRBJ2-1	CASTLNPGLASNEQFF	TGTGCCAGCACCCTCAACCCGGGACTAGCTTCCAATGAGCAGTTCTTC
TRBV30	-	few	TRBJ1-3	CAWSVPGNTIYF	TGTGCCTGGAGTGTTCCTGGAAACACCATATATTTT
TRBV25-1	TRBD1	-	TRBJ1-6	CASSGIGTAINSPLHF	TGTGCCAGCAGTGGAATCGGGACAGCAATTAATTCACCCCTCCACTTT
TRBV2	-	-	TRBJ1-6	CASSERRDSYNSPLHF	TGTGCCAGCAGTGAACGGCGGGACTCCTATAATTCACCCCTCCACTTT
TRBV7-9	-	few	TRBJ1-5	CASSSQNQPQHF	TGTGCCAGCAGCTCCCAAAATCAGCCCCAGCATTTT
TRBV7-9	TRBD1	once	TRBJ2-1	CASSNTKRTGSTYNEQFF	TGTGCCAGCAGCAATACTAAGAGGACAGGGAGCACCTACAATGAGCAGTTCTTC
TRBV5-4	-	-	TRBJ2-5	CASSLRSGAETQYF	TGTGCCAGCAGCTTGAGGTCAGGGGCGGAGACCCAGTACTTC
TRBV4-3	-	-	TRBJ2-1	CASSQEGRDNEQFF	TGCGCCAGCAGCCAAGAGGGACGGGACAATGAGCAGTTCTTC
TRBV6-4	-	few	TRBJ2-7	CASSEELSSYEQYF	TGTGCCAGCAGTGAGGAGCTTAGCTCCTACGAGCAGTACTTC
TRBV28	-	-	TRBJ1-2	CASWEPGAYYGYTF	TGTGCCAGCTGGGAACCAGGGGCGTACTATGGCTACACCTTC
TRBV25-1	-	-	TRBJ2-5	CASSASLRVGRRQETQYF	TGTGCCAGCAGTGCTTCCCTCCGAGTCGGACGAAGGCAAGAGACCCAGTACTTC
TRBV7-2	-	few	TRBJ2-7	CASRPPQGSYEQYF	TGTGCCAGCAGGCCGCCCCAGGGAAGCTACGAGCAGTACTTC
TRBV20-1	-	-	TRBJ1-4	CSARSSAGVFF	TGCAGTGCTAGATCCTCGGCCGGGGTGTTTTTT
TRBV11-3	-	few	TRBJ2-5	CASSPRTVKETQYF	TGTGCCAGCAGCCCGAGGACAGTAAAAGAGACCCAGTACTTC
TRBV29-1	-	-	TRBJ2-7	CSVGMGRGTYEQYF	TGCAGCGTGGGAATGGGCAGGGGCACCTACGAGCAGTACTTC
TRBV19	-	few	TRBJ2-4	CASTSLAGHEYF	TGTGCCAGTACCTCCCTTGCAGGACACGAGTACTTC
TRBV4-2	-	-	TRBJ1-2	CASSQDIGAPLRGYTF	TGTGCCAGCAGCCAAGATATTGGGGCCCCCTTGAGGGGCTACACCTTC
TRBV27	TRBD2	few	TRBJ2-5	CASSLRPPTSGGVTQYF	TGTGCCAGCAGTTTAAGGCCCCCGACTAGCGGGGGGGTAACCCAGTACTTC
TRBV15	-	few	TRBJ2-5	CATSTLNTQYF	TGTGCCACCAGCACCCTGAACACCCAGTACTTC
TRBV4-3	-	few	TRBJ2-3	CASSHANTGGTDTQYF	TGCGCCAGCAGTCACGCAAATACCGGGGGCACAGATACGCAGTATTTT
TRBV7-2	TRBD1	few	TRBJ2-2	CASSSPDRATGELFF	TGTGCCAGCAGCTCCCCGGACAGGGCCACCGGGGAGCTGTTTTTT
TRBV19	TRBD1	-	TRBJ1-4	CASSTRDRDPFF	TGTGCCAGTAGTACCCGGGACAGGGATCCGTTTTTT
TRBV25-1	-	few	TRBJ2-3	CASSAPIRTDTQYF	TGTGCCAGCAGTGCTCCGATTCGCACAGATACGCAGTATTTT
TRBV19	-	-	TRBJ2-5	CASSIAPTSQETQYF	TGTGCCAGTAGTATTGCTCCGACGAGCCAAGAGACCCAGTACTTC
TRBV14	TRBD1	-	TRBJ2-2	CASSQDYGTGASGELFF	TGTGCCAGCAGCCAAGATTATGGGACAGGGGCTTCCGGGGAGCTGTTTTTT
TRBV7-8	-	-	TRBJ2-6	CASSLNVGPNSGANVLTF	TGTGCCAGCAGCTTAAATGTGGGACCGAACTCTGGGGCCAACGTCCTGACTTTC
TRBV29-1	-	few	TRBJ2-3	CSVEMGGATDTQYF	TGCAGCGTTGAAATGGGGGGGGCCACAGATACGCAGTATTTT